Below, 3 T cell receptor beta chains from the same sample are listed, as sequenced in a study of blood T cell repertoires in COVID-19. Data came from immunoSEQ multiplex PCR; TCRdb stores just in-frame clones and leaves some out. The sample records approximately 90,000 clones, roughly 78% being singletons. The material sequenced was peripheral blood. The receptors were gathered from a woman at least 80 years old with acute or convalescent COVID-19.

The chain uses TRBV5-1 and TRBJ2-1; maybe TRBD1 (6 bases). This CDR3 contains 16 residues. Germline loops: CDR1 SGHRS, CDR2 YFSETQ. The V and J ends lost 4 bases and 0 bases respectively, with 14 bases between them. Here the CDR3 reads CASSKAQDSSYNEQFF. Here the CDR3 DNA reads TGCGCCAGCAGCAAGGCGCAGGACAGCTCCTACAATGAGCAGTTCTTC.

The chain has TRBV12-3 or TRBV12-4 and TRBJ1-5; a possible D gene is TRBD1 (5 bases). Deletions cut 8 bases from V and 2 bases from J, with 10 bases between. The CDR3 totals 13 residues. The CDR3 loop is CASAPGGNQPQHF. The DNA of the CDR3 is TGTGCCAGCGCACCGGGGGGCAATCAGCCCCAGCATTTT.

The J gene is TRBJ2-7, the V gene TRBV4-1, with 11 bases aligning to TRBD2. Germline V gene sequence: CDR1 MGHRA, CDR2 YSYEKL. The CDR3 is made up of 18 amino acids. V trimming: 4 bases; J trimming: 0 bases; junction bases outside the gene matches: 11. The CDR3 nucleotides are TGCGCCAGCAGCCCATGGACTAGCGGGTCCGTAAGCTCCTACGAGCAGTACTTC. Residues: CASSPWTSGSVSSYEQYF.